The sequence of this T cell receptor (beta chain) was determined in a study of T cell repertoires in cytomegalovirus infection. MiXCR, run by TCRdb on the reads, gives a single entry per CDR3 protein. The table lists about 220,000 distinct CDR3 sequences, around two fifths of them singletons, with approximately 59% in the top ten. As concerns this clonotype: Its specificity is unknown.

Trimming removed 1 base at V and 0 bases at J, with 13 bases between. Germline V gene lookup returns CDR1 SGHRS and CDR2 YFSETQ. This CDR3 is 17 amino acids long. The V and J genes are TRBV5-1 and TRBJ1-4, with D hard to call. The TCR was taken from a human donor in good health (CMV status not recorded). Some clones in this sample may be carry-over from other donors' samples. Specimen: CD8+ T cells from cultured PBMCs, collected from culture after CMV antigen stimulation. In DNA form, the CDR3 reads TGCGCCAGCAGCTTGACAGACTCGCCCCCAACTAATGAAAAACTGTTTTTT. Encoded protein: CASSLTDSPPTNEKLFF.